Here is one T cell receptor (beta chain) with its context. What it binds is not known. RNA was extracted and reverse transcribed into cDNA as the sequencing template. The data were produced by immunoSEQ multiplex PCR, yet TCRdb's version contains in-frame clones alone and is incomplete. The sample has 200,000 to 250,000 clones; approximately 57% are singletons. The sample comes from a study of CD8+ T cells in alopecia areata. Study background: Treatment of the treated patients consisted of oral tofacitinib, 5 to 10 mg twice daily. Study findings and constraints: Alopecia totalis/universalis scalp especially showed more expanded CD8+ clones than normal scalp. A single nonresponder leaves the baseline CD8+ expansion link to response uncertain. Scalp sample data also include resident alphabeta T cells from normal skin.

The germline V gene encodes CDR1 GTSNPN and CDR2 SVGIG (reference sequence). This CDR3 spans 12 amino acids. V was shortened by 5 bases and J by 3 bases, with 10 bases between the two germline ends. Treatment indicated: oral pan-JAK inhibitor, 5-10 mg twice daily. This TCR was sampled from a human donor with alopecia areata. The material was CD4+ T cells sorted from blood, obtained at week 4, from a patient treated with tofacitinib. The chain combines TRBV30 with TRBJ1-1; maybe TRBD1 (6 bases). CDR3: CAWDAGDTEAFF. The CDR3, as DNA: TGTGCCTGGGACGCAGGGGACACTGAAGCTTTCTTT.